Listed below are T cell receptor beta chains from one sample, sequenced in a study of long-term antiretroviral therapy in people with HIV. Here immunoSEQ multiplex PCR was the method, and the copy in TCRdb shows in-frame clones only, minus some. The table shows 15,000 to 20,000 clones, with about 88% occurring only once. This specimen consisted of unsorted PBMCs, obtained 0.1 years after starting antiretroviral therapy. These TCRs come from a young man with HIV. CDR3s include the opening cysteine and the closing phenylalanine or tryptophan. The order of the fields is clone size, J gene, V gene, D gene, CDR3 protein, CDR3 DNA. A D gene is named only where the DNA matches it firmly. Size is stated for part of the rows, as once, few or many counts, or as a class when the clone is expanded.

size: .; J: TRBJ1-2; V: TRBV7-2; D: .; CDR3: CASSAKDMVGNYGYTF; DNA: TGTGCCAGCAGCGCGAAGGATATGGTGGGCAACTATGGCTACACCTTC
size: .; J: TRBJ1-2; V: TRBV7-2; D: .; CDR3: CASRPGFGGLGGYTF; DNA: TGTGCCAGCAGACCAGGTTTCGGGGGGCTCGGTGGCTACACCTTC
size: once; J: TRBJ2-6; V: TRBV15; D: TRBD1; CDR3: CATSRDLQTGAGANVLTF; DNA: TGTGCCACCAGCAGAGACCTTCAGACAGGGGCTGGGGCCAACGTCCTGACTTTC
size: once; J: TRBJ1-1; V: TRBV11-3; D: .; CDR3: CASSLTPGGEAFF; DNA: TGTGCCAGCAGCTTAACTCCCGGAGGTGAAGCTTTCTTT
size: .; J: TRBJ2-7; V: TRBV7-8; D: TRBD1; CDR3: CASSLADRVQYF; DNA: TGTGCCAGCAGCTTAGCAGACAGGGTGCAGTACTTC
size: few; J: TRBJ1-2; V: TRBV6-1; D: .; CDR3: CASSPLHGGEKSYTF; DNA: TGTGCCAGCAGTCCCCTTCACGGGGGGGAGAAGAGCTACACCTTC
size: .; J: TRBJ1-1; V: TRBV19; D: .; CDR3: CASSSTLTIF; DNA: TGTGCCAGTAGTTCCACTCTAACGATCTTT
size: .; J: TRBJ2-3; V: TRBV5-6; D: .; CDR3: CASSQWGVLSTDTQYF; DNA: TGTGCCAGCAGCCAGTGGGGGGTTTTGAGCACAGATACGCAGTATTTT
size: .; J: TRBJ2-7; V: TRBV5-7; D: .; CDR3: CASPWAEGLDEQYF; DNA: TGTGCCAGCCCTTGGGCGGAAGGGTTGGACGAGCAGTACTTC
size: once; J: TRBJ1-1; V: TRBV18; D: .; CDR3: CASSPRDEAFF; DNA: TGTGCCAGCTCACCGAGGGATGAAGCTTTCTTT
size: .; J: TRBJ1-1; V: TRBV7-8; D: TRBD1; CDR3: CASGIDRGTAEAFF; DNA: TGTGCCAGTGGGATCGACAGGGGCACCGCTGAAGCTTTCTTT
size: .; J: TRBJ2-1; V: TRBV9; D: TRBD2; CDR3: CASSFGTSPHEQFF; DNA: TGTGCCAGCAGTTTCGGGACTAGCCCCCATGAGCAGTTCTTC
size: once; J: TRBJ2-3; V: TRBV9; D: TRBD1; CDR3: CASSPDLTGLNTDTQYF; DNA: TGTGCCAGCAGCCCCGACCTGACAGGGCTCAACACAGATACGCAGTATTTT
size: .; J: TRBJ1-4; V: TRBV7-9; D: .; CDR3: CASSFPNEKLFF; DNA: TGTGCCAGCAGCTTCCCTAATGAAAAACTGTTTTTT
size: .; J: TRBJ1-1; V: TRBV30; D: .; CDR3: CAWRFTTEAFF; DNA: TGTGCCTGGAGGTTTACCACTGAAGCTTTCTTT
size: medium-sized; J: TRBJ2-1; V: TRBV2; D: .; CDR3: CASGASYRNEQFF; DNA: TGTGCCAGCGGAGCTAGTTATCGAAATGAGCAGTTCTTC
size: .; J: TRBJ1-1; V: TRBV5-4; D: .; CDR3: CASSPQTGGRTEAFF; DNA: TGTGCCAGCAGCCCGCAGACGGGGGGACGGACTGAAGCTTTCTTT
size: .; J: TRBJ1-1; V: TRBV7-6; D: TRBD1; CDR3: CASSLLTGGETEAFF; DNA: TGTGCCAGCAGCTTGCTGACAGGGGGCGAAACTGAAGCTTTCTTT
size: .; J: TRBJ1-3; V: TRBV4-2; D: .; CDR3: CASSPASTDIGNTIYF; DNA: TGTGCCAGCAGCCCCGCCTCCACCGACATCGGAAACACCATATATTTT
size: .; J: TRBJ1-1; V: TRBV4-2; D: TRBD1; CDR3: CASSQEGTGDTEAFF; DNA: TGTGCCAGCAGCCAAGAAGGGACAGGGGACACTGAAGCTTTCTTT
size: .; J: TRBJ1-2; V: TRBV12-5; D: .; CDR3: CASGLMGTGNYGYTF; DNA: TGTGCTAGTGGTTTGATGGGGACCGGAAACTATGGCTACACCTTC
size: .; J: TRBJ1-1; V: TRBV6-5; D: .; CDR3: CASSYETNTEAFF; DNA: TGTGCCAGCAGTTACGAAACTAACACTGAAGCTTTCTTT
size: .; J: TRBJ2-3; V: TRBV7-3; D: TRBD2; CDR3: CASSLTGLAGLGDTQYF; DNA: TGTGCCAGCAGCTTAACTGGACTAGCGGGGCTGGGAGATACGCAGTATTTT
size: .; J: TRBJ2-7; V: TRBV5-4; D: .; CDR3: CATRGVRRYEQYF; DNA: TGTGCCACCAGGGGAGTCAGAAGATACGAGCAGTACTTC
size: .; J: TRBJ2-1; V: TRBV7-2; D: TRBD2; CDR3: CASSSYPGAGARPSNEQFF; DNA: TGTGCCAGCAGCTCCTACCCTGGAGCGGGGGCCCGCCCTAGTAATGAGCAGTTCTTC
size: once; J: TRBJ2-2; V: TRBV2; D: .; CDR3: CASSQGRGTGELFF; DNA: TGTGCCAGCAGTCAGGGTAGGGGGACCGGGGAGCTGTTTTTT
size: .; J: TRBJ1-2; V: TRBV30; D: .; CDR3: CARGQETNYGYTF; DNA: TGTGCCCGAGGCCAGGAAACTAACTATGGCTACACCTTC
size: few; J: TRBJ1-5; V: TRBV5-1; D: .; CDR3: CASSFEGGQPQHF; DNA: TGCGCCAGCAGCTTTGAGGGCGGCCAGCCCCAGCATTTT
size: .; J: TRBJ1-2; V: TRBV6-4; D: TRBD1; CDR3: CASSGTGNYGYTF; DNA: TGTGCCAGCAGCGGGACAGGGAACTATGGCTACACCTTC
size: .; J: TRBJ2-1; V: TRBV5-6; D: .; CDR3: CASSLEGYEQFF; DNA: TGTGCCAGCAGCTTGGAAGGGTATGAGCAGTTCTTC
size: .; J: TRBJ2-1; V: TRBV6-5; D: TRBD2; CDR3: CASSLRVAGADEQFF; DNA: TGTGCCAGCAGTTTACGGGTAGCGGGAGCCGATGAGCAGTTCTTC
size: .; J: TRBJ2-1; V: TRBV29-1; D: TRBD2; CDR3: CSVYPGLAGPLGYEQFF; DNA: TGCAGCGTCTATCCGGGACTAGCGGGCCCCCTGGGCTATGAGCAGTTCTTC
size: .; J: TRBJ2-7; V: TRBV7-2; D: .; CDR3: CASSHPTGEQYF; DNA: TGTGCCAGCAGCCACCCGACGGGAGAGCAGTACTTC
size: .; J: TRBJ2-2; V: TRBV7-7; D: TRBD2; CDR3: CASSSWGGRTGELFF; DNA: TGTGCTAGCAGCTCCTGGGGCGGGAGAACCGGGGAGCTGTTTTTT
size: .; J: TRBJ2-2; V: TRBV9; D: TRBD2; CDR3: CASSVAKRGANTGELFF; DNA: TGTGCCAGCAGCGTAGCTAAGCGGGGGGCGAACACCGGGGAGCTGTTTTTT
size: .; J: TRBJ1-1; V: TRBV7-3; D: .; CDR3: CASSLSHRSNTEAFF; DNA: TGTGCCAGCAGCTTAAGCCACAGGAGTAACACTGAAGCTTTCTTT
size: .; J: TRBJ2-7; V: TRBV5-1; D: .; CDR3: CASSLGTYASYEQYF; DNA: TGCGCCAGCAGCTTGGGGACCTACGCCTCCTACGAGCAGTACTTC
size: .; J: TRBJ2-2; V: TRBV27; D: TRBD1; CDR3: CASSLADRGNTGELFF; DNA: TGTGCCAGCAGTCTCGCCGACAGGGGGAACACCGGGGAGCTGTTTTTT
size: .; J: TRBJ2-7; V: TRBV5-6; D: TRBD2; CDR3: CASSFPGLASEQYF; DNA: TGTGCCAGCAGCTTTCCGGGACTAGCGAGCGAGCAGTACTTC
size: .; J: TRBJ2-5; V: TRBV6-1; D: .; CDR3: CASSEALIGRTASRETQYF; DNA: TGTGCCAGCAGTGAAGCGCTGATCGGTAGGACAGCTTCGCGCGAGACCCAGTACTTC
size: .; J: TRBJ2-7; V: TRBV6-4; D: .; CDR3: CASRTVSSYEQYF; DNA: TGTGCCAGTAGGACGGTGAGCTCCTACGAGCAGTACTTC
size: .; J: TRBJ1-5; V: TRBV19; D: .; CDR3: CASRGGGRQPQHF; DNA: TGTGCCAGTAGGGGCGGGGGTAGACAGCCCCAGCATTTT
size: .; J: TRBJ2-1; V: TRBV11-3; D: TRBD2; CDR3: CASSSGRGGINEQFF; DNA: TGTGCCAGCAGCTCGGGACGGGGGGGGATCAATGAGCAGTTCTTC
size: .; J: TRBJ1-1; V: TRBV19; D: .; CDR3: CATQQGGGGTEAFF; DNA: TGTGCCACCCAACAGGGAGGAGGTGGCACTGAAGCTTTCTTT
size: .; J: TRBJ2-7; V: TRBV19; D: .; CDR3: CASSFGALQHEQYF; DNA: TGTGCCAGTAGTTTCGGGGCGCTTCAACACGAGCAGTACTTC
size: few; J: TRBJ2-7; V: TRBV18; D: .; CDR3: CASSPPGEGKYF; DNA: TGTGCCAGCTCACCACCAGGGGAAGGGAAGTACTTC
size: .; J: TRBJ2-7; V: TRBV7-2; D: .; CDR3: CASSSAGGGWDEQYF; DNA: TGTGCCAGCAGCAGCGCTGGGGGCGGTTGGGACGAGCAGTACTTC
size: once; J: TRBJ2-2; V: TRBV6-1; D: .; CDR3: CASSDYTGELFF; DNA: TGTGCCAGCAGTGATTACACCGGGGAGCTGTTTTTT
size: .; J: TRBJ1-1; V: TRBV5-5; D: .; CDR3: CASSLGPSSGEAFF; DNA: TGTGCCAGCAGCTTGGGACCGTCTTCAGGTGAAGCTTTCTTT
size: once; J: TRBJ2-1; V: TRBV9; D: TRBD2; CDR3: CASSRASGYNEQFF; DNA: TGTGCCAGCAGCAGGGCTAGCGGCTACAATGAGCAGTTCTTC
size: .; J: TRBJ2-7; V: TRBV2; D: TRBD2; CDR3: CASQREGRSEQYF; DNA: TGTGCCAGCCAGCGGGAGGGAAGGAGCGAGCAGTACTTC
size: medium-sized; J: TRBJ1-3; V: TRBV4-2; D: .; CDR3: CASSQEVRASSGNTIYF; DNA: TGTGCCAGCAGCCAAGAAGTCCGGGCGAGCTCTGGAAACACCATATATTTT